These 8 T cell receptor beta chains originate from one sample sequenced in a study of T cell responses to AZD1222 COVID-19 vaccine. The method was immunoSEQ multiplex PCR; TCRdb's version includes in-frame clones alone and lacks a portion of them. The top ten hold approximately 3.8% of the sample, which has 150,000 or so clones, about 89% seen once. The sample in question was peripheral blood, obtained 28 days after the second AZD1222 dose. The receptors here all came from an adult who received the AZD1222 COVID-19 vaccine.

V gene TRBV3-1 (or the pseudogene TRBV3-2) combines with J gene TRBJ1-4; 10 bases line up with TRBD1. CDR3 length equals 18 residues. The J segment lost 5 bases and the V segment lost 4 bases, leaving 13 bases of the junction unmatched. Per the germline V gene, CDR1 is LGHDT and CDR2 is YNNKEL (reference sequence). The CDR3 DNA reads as TGTGCCAGCAGCCCCCTGCCGGGACAGGGGTCAGGCAATGAAAAACTGTTTTTT. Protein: CASSPLPGQGSGNEKLFF.

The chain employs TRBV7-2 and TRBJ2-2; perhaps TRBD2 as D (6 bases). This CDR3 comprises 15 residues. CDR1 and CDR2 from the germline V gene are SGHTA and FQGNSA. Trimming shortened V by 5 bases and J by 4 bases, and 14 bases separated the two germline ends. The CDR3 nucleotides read TGTGCCAGCAGCCCTTATACGCGGGGCACCGGGGAGCTGTTTTTT. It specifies CASSPYTRGTGELFF.

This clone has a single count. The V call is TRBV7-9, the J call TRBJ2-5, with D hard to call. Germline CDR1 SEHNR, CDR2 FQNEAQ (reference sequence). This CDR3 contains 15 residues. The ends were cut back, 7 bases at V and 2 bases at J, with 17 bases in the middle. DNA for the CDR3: TGTGCCAGCACCCCCCGTGAGGCCCCACAAGAGACCCAGTACTTC. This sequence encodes CASTPREAPQETQYF.

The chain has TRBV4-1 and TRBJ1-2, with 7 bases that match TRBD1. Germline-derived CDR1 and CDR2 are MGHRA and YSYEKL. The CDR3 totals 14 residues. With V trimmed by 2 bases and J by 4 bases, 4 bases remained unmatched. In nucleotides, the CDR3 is TGCGCCAGCAGCCAAACAGGGGCCACCTATGGCTACACCTTC. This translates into CASSQTGATYGYTF.

The CDR3 loop is CSGKPGLVTDTQYF. The DNA for the CDR3 is TGCAGCGGCAAACCGGGACTAGTGACAGATACGCAGTATTTT. V usage is TRBV29-1 and J usage is TRBJ2-3, with 8 bases that match TRBD2. V was pared by 7 bases and J by 3 bases, with 9 bases of the junction left unmatched. This CDR3 is built from 14 residues. In germline, CDR1 is SQVTM, CDR2 ANQGSEA.

The CDR3 spells CASSPEGGSGNTIYF. As DNA, the CDR3 is TGTGCCAGCTCACCAGAGGGGGGCTCTGGAAACACCATATATTTT. The gene calls are TRBV18 and TRBJ1-3, with D possibly TRBD1 on 6 matching bases. This CDR3 contains 15 residues. Per germline, CDR1 KGHSH and CDR2 LQKENI. Trimming stripped 2 bases from V and 0 bases from J, with 8 bases between.

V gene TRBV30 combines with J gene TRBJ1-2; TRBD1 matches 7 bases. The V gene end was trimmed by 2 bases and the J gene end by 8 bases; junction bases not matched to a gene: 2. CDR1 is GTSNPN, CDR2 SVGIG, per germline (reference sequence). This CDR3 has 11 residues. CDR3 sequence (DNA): TGTGCCTGGAGTCCAGGGGGAGGCTACACCTTC. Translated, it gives CAWSPGGGYTF.

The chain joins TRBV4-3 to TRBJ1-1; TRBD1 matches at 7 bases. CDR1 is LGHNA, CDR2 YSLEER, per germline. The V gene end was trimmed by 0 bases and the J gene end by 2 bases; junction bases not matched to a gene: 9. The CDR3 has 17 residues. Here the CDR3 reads CASSQDAGTELNTEAFF. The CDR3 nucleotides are TGCGCCAGCAGCCAAGATGCCGGGACAGAGCTAAACACTGAAGCTTTCTTT.